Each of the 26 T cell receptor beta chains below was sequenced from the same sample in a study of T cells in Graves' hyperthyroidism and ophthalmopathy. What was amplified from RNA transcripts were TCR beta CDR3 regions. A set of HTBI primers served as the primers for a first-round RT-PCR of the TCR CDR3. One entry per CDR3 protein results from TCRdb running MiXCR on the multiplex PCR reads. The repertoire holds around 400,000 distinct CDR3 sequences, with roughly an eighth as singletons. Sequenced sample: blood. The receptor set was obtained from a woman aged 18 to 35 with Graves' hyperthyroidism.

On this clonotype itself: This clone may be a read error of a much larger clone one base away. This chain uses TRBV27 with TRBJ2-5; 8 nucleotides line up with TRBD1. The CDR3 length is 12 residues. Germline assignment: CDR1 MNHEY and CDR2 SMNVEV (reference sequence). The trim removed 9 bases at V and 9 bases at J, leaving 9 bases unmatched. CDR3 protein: CASQGASEAQYF. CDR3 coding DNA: TGTGCCAGTCAGGGGGCAAGCGAGGCCCAGTACTTC.

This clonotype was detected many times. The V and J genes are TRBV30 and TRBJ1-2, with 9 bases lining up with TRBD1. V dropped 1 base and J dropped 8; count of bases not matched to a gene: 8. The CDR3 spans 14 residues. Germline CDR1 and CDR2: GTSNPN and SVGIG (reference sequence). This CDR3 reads CAWSGHRGLNGYTF. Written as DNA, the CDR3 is TGTGCCTGGAGTGGTCACAGGGGGCTGAACGGCTACACCTTC.

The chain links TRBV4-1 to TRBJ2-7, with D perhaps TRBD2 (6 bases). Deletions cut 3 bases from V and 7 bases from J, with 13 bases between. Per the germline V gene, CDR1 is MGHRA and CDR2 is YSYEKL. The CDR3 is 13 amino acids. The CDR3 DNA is TGCGCCAGCAGCCATTACGGGGGTTTAGAGCAGTACTTC. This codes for CASSHYGGLEQYF.

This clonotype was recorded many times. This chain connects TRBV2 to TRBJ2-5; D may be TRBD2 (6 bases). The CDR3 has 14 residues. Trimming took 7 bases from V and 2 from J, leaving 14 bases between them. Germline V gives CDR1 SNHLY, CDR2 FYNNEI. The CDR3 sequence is CASTPAGLQETQYF. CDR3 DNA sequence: TGTGCCAGCACCCCGGCTGGACTACAAGAGACCCAGTACTTC.

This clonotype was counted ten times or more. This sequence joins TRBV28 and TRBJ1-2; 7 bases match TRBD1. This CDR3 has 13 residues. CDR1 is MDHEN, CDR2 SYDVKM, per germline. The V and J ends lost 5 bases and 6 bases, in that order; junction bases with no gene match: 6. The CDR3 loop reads CASSVGQVDGYTF. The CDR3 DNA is TGTGCCAGCAGTGTTGGACAGGTAGATGGCTACACCTTC.

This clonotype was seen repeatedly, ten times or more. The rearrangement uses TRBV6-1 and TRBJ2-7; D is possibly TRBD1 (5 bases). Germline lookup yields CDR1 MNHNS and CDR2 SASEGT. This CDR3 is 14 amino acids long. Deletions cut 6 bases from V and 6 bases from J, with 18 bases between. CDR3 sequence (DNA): TGTGCCAGCAGCTCTTCAGACAGTCCAGCCGAGCAGTACTTC. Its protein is CASSSSDSPAEQYF.

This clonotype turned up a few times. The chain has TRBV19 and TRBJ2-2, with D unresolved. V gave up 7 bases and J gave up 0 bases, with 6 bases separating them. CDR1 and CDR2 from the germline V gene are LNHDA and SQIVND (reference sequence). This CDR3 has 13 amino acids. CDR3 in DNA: TGTGCCAGTATGGGATCGAACACCGGGGAGCTGTTTTTT. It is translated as CASMGSNTGELFF.

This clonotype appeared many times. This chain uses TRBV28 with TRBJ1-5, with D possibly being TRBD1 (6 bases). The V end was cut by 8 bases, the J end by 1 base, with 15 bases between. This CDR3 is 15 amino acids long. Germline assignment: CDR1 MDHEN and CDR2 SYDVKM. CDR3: CASPYRDWSNQPQHF. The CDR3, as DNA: TGTGCCAGCCCCTACAGGGATTGGAGCAATCAGCCCCAGCATTTT.

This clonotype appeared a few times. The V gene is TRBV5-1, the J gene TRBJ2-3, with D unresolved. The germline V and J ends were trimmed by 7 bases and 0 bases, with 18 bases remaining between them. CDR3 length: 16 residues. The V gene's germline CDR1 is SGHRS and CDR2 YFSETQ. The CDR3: CASVKGPVGSTDTQYF. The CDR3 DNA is TGCGCCAGCGTCAAAGGGCCTGTGGGAAGCACAGATACGCAGTATTTT.

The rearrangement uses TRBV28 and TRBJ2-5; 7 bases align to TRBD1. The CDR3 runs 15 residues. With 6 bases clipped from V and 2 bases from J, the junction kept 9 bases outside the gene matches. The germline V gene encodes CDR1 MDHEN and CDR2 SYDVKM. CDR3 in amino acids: CASSPRGSIQETQYF. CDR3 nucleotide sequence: TGTGCCAGCAGCCCCAGGGGGTCAATACAAGAGACCCAGTACTTC.

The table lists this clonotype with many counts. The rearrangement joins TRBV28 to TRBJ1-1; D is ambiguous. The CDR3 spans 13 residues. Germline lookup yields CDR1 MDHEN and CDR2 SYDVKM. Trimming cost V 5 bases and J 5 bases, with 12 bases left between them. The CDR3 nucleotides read TGTGCCAGCAGTCCCCCTAAAGGGACTGAAGCTTTCTTT. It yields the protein CASSPPKGTEAFF.

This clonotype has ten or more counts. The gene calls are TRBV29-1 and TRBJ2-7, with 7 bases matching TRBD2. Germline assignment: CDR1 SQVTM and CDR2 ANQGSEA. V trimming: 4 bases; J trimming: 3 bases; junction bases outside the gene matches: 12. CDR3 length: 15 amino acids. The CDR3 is CSVGLTPGGGYEQYF. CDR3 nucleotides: TGCAGCGTTGGATTGACCCCCGGCGGGGGCTACGAGCAGTACTTC.

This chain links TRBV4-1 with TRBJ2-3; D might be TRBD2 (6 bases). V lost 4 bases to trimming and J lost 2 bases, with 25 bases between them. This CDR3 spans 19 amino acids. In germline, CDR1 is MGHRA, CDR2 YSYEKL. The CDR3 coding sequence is TGCGCCAGCAGCCCGCGGGCGGGGAAGACTAGGCAGAACACAGATACGCAGTATTTT. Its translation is CASSPRAGKTRQNTDTQYF.

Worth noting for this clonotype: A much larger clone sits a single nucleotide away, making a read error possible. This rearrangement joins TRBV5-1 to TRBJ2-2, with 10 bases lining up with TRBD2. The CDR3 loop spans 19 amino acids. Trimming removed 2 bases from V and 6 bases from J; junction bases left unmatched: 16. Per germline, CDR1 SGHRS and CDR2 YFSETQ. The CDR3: CASSFSGRWTSGRPGELFF. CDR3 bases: TGCGCCAGCAGCTTCAGTGGTCGTTGGACTAGCGGTCGGCCCGGGGAGCTGTTTTTT.

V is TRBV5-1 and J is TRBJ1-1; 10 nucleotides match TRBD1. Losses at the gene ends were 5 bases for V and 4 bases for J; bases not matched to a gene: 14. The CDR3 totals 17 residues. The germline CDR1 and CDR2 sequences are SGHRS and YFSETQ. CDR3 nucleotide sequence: TGCGCCAGCAGTTCGGCCGGGACAGGGGACGGCGGCACTGAAGCTTTCTTT. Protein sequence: CASSSAGTGDGGTEAFF.

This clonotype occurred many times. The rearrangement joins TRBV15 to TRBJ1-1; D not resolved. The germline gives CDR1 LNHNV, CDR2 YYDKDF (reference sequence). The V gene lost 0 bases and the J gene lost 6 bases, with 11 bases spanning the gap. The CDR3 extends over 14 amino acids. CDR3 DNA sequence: TGTGCCACCAGCAGAGATAGGCAGGCCCCTGAAGCTTTCTTT. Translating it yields CATSRDRQAPEAFF.

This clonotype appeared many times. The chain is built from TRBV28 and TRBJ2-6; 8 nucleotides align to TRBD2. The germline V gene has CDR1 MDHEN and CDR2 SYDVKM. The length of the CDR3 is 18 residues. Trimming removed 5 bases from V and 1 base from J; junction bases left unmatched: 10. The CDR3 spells CASSLIAGRLSGANVLTF. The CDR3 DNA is TGTGCCAGCAGTCTCATAGCGGGACGCCTTTCTGGGGCCAACGTCCTGACTTTC.

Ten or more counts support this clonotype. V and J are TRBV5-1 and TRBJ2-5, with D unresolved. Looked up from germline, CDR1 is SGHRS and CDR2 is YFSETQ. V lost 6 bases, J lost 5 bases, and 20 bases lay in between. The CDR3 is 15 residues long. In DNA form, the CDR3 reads TGCGCCAGCAAAGAGCCGCTCTTGATGGGGGAGACCCAGTACTTC. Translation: CASKEPLLMGETQYF.

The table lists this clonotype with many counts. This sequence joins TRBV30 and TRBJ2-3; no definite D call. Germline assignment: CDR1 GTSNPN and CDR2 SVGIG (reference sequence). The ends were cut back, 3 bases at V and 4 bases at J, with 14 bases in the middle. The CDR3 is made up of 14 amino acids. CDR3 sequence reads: CAWSGPSNSDTQYF. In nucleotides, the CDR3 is TGTGCCTGGAGCGGGCCTTCTAACTCAGATACGCAGTATTTT.

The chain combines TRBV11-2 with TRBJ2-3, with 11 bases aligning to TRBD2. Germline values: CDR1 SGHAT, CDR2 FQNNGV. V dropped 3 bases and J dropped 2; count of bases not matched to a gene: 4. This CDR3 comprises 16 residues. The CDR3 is CASSFTSGGLTDTQYF. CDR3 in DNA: TGTGCCAGCAGCTTCACTAGCGGGGGCCTCACAGATACGCAGTATTTT.

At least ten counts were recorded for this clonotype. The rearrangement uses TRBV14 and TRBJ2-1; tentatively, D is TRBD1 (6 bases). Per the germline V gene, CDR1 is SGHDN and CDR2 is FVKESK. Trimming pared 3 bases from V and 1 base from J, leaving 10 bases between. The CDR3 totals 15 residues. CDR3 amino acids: CASSHPQGSYNEQFF. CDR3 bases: TGTGCCAGCAGCCACCCACAGGGATCCTACAATGAGCAGTTCTTC.

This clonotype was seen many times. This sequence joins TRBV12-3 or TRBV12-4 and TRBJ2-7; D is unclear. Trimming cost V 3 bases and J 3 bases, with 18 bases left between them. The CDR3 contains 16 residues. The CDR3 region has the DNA TGTGCCAGCAGTTTCTACGGGCTGGGGAACATCTACGAGCAGTACTTC. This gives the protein CASSFYGLGNIYEQYF.

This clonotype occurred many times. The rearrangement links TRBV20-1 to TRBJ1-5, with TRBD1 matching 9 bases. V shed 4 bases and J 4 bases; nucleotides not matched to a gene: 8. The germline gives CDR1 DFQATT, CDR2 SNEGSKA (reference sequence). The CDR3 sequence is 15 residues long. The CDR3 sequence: CSATDGGQGNQPQHF. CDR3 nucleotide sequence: TGCAGTGCTACGGATGGAGGACAGGGGAATCAGCCCCAGCATTTT.

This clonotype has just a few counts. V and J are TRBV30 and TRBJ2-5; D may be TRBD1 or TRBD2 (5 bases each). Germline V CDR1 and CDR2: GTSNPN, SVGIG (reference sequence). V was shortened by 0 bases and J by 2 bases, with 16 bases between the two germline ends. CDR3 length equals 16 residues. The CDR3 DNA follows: TGTGCCTGGAGTGTGGGCTCAGGGTGGGGGCAAGAGACCCAGTACTTC. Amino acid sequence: CAWSVGSGWGQETQYF.

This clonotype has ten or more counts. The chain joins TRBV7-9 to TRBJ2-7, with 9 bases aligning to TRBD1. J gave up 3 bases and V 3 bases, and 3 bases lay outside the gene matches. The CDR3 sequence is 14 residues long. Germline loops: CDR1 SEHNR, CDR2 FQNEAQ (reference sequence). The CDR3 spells CASSFDRGNYEQYF. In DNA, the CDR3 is TGTGCCAGCAGCTTCGACAGGGGGAACTACGAGCAGTACTTC.

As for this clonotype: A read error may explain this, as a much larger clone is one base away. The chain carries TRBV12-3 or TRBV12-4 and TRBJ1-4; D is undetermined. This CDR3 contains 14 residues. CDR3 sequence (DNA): TGTGCCAGCAGTTTCGATGGACGGAATGAAAAACTGTCTTTT. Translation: CASSFDGRNEKLSF.